The 10 T cell receptor beta chains below were found in one sample sequenced in a study of human T cells and chemical hapten exposure. Researchers extracted total RNA from unfractionated whole blood. TCRdb called the 5' RACE reads again in MiXCR, with one record for every CDR3 protein. The sample gives about 140,000 distinct CDR3 sequences, over 3.5% of which show up once; approximately 1.3% is in the top ten. The receptors were gathered from a female donor in good health.

This clonotype has a handful of counts. A much larger clone differs by one base, so this may be a read error. The genes are TRBV29-1 and TRBJ1-1; D is undetermined. Germline CDR1 SQVTM, CDR2 ANQGSEA. Trimming left V 0 bases short and J 8 bases short, with 7 bases between. The CDR3 spans 11 residues. This chain's CDR3 is CSVEEWGEAFF. CDR3 DNA: TGCAGCGTTGAAGAGTGGGGAGAAGCTTTCTTT.

This clonotype has just a few counts. This chain connects TRBV2 to TRBJ1-5; TRBD1 matches at 9 bases. V was pared by 6 bases and J by 5 bases, with 8 bases of the junction left unmatched. The CDR3 extends over 15 amino acids. The germline gives CDR1 SNHLY, CDR2 FYNNEI. The CDR3 spells CASRRDRVKDQPQHF. The CDR3 DNA reads TGTGCCAGCAGAAGGGACAGGGTAAAGGATCAGCCCCAGCATTTT.

There are many counts of this clonotype. The chain couples TRBV18 to TRBJ1-6; D gene unclear. Between the trimmed V and J ends, which lost 2 bases and 0 bases, there was a span of 8 bases. There are 16 residues in the CDR3. Germline V CDR1 and CDR2: KGHSH, LQKENI. The CDR3 is CASSPSADSYNSPLHF. The DNA of the CDR3 is TGTGCCAGCTCACCATCAGCGGACTCCTATAATTCACCCCTCCACTTT.

The chain joins TRBV29-1 to TRBJ2-6; D is ambiguous. The germline V gene has CDR1 SQVTM and CDR2 ANQGSEA. Trimming took 3 bases from V and 1 from J, leaving 7 bases between them. The CDR3 runs 14 residues. The CDR3 is CSVDIQSGANVLTF. The CDR3 DNA follows: TGCAGCGTTGATATACAGTCTGGGGCCAACGTCCTGACTTTC.

The CDR3 protein is CASSHRDCNSPLHF. The CDR3, as DNA: TGTGCCAGCAGCCACCGGGACTGTAATTCACCCCTCCACTTT. The chain recombines TRBV5-5 with TRBJ1-6; weak D call: TRBD1 (5 bases). V was pared by 4 bases and J by 6 bases, with 11 bases between. CDR1 and CDR2 from the germline V gene are SGHKS and YYEKEE (reference sequence). CDR3 length: 14 residues.

This clonotype was seen ten or more times. This chain connects TRBV28 to TRBJ2-7; possibly TRBD1 for D (5 bases). The CDR3 has 13 amino acids. V gave up 6 bases and J gave up 0 bases, with 9 bases separating them. CDR1 and CDR2 (germline): MDHEN, SYDVKM. The CDR3 DNA is TGTGCCAGCAGAATAGACAGCTCCTACGAGCAGTACTTC. Protein sequence: CASRIDSSYEQYF.

This clonotype was observed at least ten times. V and J are TRBV20-1 and TRBJ2-1; 12 positions agree with TRBD1. This CDR3 spans 15 amino acids. Germline V gives CDR1 DFQATT, CDR2 SNEGSKA (reference sequence). Unmatched junction bases numbered 9, after V lost 6 bases and J lost 6 bases. Here the CDR3 DNA reads TGCAGTGCAGGGGGGGACAGGGGGCTGGGCAATGAGCAGTTCTTC. This translates into CSAGGDRGLGNEQFF.

There are many counts of this clonotype. V is TRBV12-3 or TRBV12-4 and J is TRBJ1-6; tentative D call: TRBD1 (5 bases). V lost 4 bases to trimming and J lost 13 bases, with 8 bases between them. The CDR3 loop spans 11 amino acids. CDR3 DNA sequence: TGTGCCAGCAGTTACCGGGGGCCCCTCCACTTT. Protein product: CASSYRGPLHF.

This clonotype has ten or more counts. The V call is TRBV14, the J call TRBJ1-2; no clear D. V lost 9 bases and J 2 bases, leaving 28 bases between the germline ends. The germline V gene encodes CDR1 SGHDN and CDR2 FVKESK. This CDR3 is 18 amino acids long. The DNA of the CDR3 is TGTGCCAGTAACCCGCCGGTGGGCTCCTCAAAAGGAAACTATGGCTACACCTTC. Translating gives CASNPPVGSSKGNYGYTF.

This clonotype was counted many times. J is TRBJ1-5 and V is TRBV7-2, with a tentative D call TRBD1 (5 bases). Germline CDR1 and CDR2: SGHTA and FQGNSA. This CDR3 region has 14 residues. The V and J ends lost 6 bases and 5 bases respectively, with 14 bases between them. The DNA for the CDR3 is TGTGCCAGCAGAATAGGGACCGACGATCAGCCCCAGCATTTT. This codes for CASRIGTDDQPQHF.